These 17 T cell receptor beta chains were all obtained from the same sample, sequenced in a study of identifying expanded T cells in peripheral blood. Data came from immunoSEQ multiplex PCR; TCRdb stores just in-frame clones and leaves some out. The table has about 94,000 clones, roughly 88% seen once. Sequencing used blood. The source is a person between 18 and 69 years old in good health.

V is TRBV30 and J is TRBJ2-1; possibly TRBD2 for D (6 bases). Trimming removed 8 bases at V and 5 bases at J, with 16 bases between. Germline V CDR1 and CDR2: GTSNPN, SVGIG (reference sequence). The CDR3 contains 13 residues. Here the CDR3 DNA reads TGTGCCCTGCTTGGCGGGACGAACAATGAGCAGTTCTTC. It specifies CALLGGTNNEQFF.

V gene TRBV5-6 combines with J gene TRBJ2-1; 11 bases fit TRBD2. V shed 0 bases, J shed 5 bases, and the junction held 4 bases outside the gene matches. The CDR3 spans 16 residues. Per germline, CDR1 SGHDT and CDR2 YYEEEE. For the CDR3, the DNA is TGTGCCAGCAGCTTGGCGCTAGCGGGAGGCGACAATGAGCAGTTCTTC. It specifies CASSLALAGGDNEQFF. Drawing the rest from reference TRBV5-6 and TRBJ2-1, the complete variable domain is DAGVTQSPTHLIKTRGQQVTLRCSPKSGHDTVSWYQQALGQGPQFIFQYYEEEERQRGNFPDRFSGHQFPNYSSELNVNALLLGDSALYLCASSLALAGGDNEQFFGPGTRLTVL.

The chain joins TRBV30 to TRBJ2-7; D might be TRBD1 (8 bases). The V end lost 7 bases, the J end lost 2 bases, and 30 bases lay between the germline ends. Germline-derived CDR1 and CDR2 are GTSNPN and SVGIG (reference sequence). The CDR3 runs 18 residues. The DNA of the CDR3 is TGTGCCTTTGTCAGGGGGCAGGCTAGCCTTGGGAGGGCCTACGAGCAGTACTTC. Translated, it gives CAFVRGQASLGRAYEQYF.

This chain joins TRBV27 and TRBJ2-1, with 10 positions matching TRBD2. The V gene's germline CDR1 is MNHEY and CDR2 SMNVEV (reference sequence). V was pared by 6 bases and J by 4 bases, with 9 bases of the junction left unmatched. The CDR3 is 16 residues long. The CDR3 protein is CASSLSGGLPYNEQFF. CDR3 DNA sequence: TGTGCCAGCAGCCTTAGCGGGGGGCTGCCATACAATGAGCAGTTCTTC.

A single count supports this clone. This rearrangement joins TRBV7-6 to TRBJ2-2; 10 bases agree with TRBD2. Trimming cost V 5 bases and J 0 bases; bases outside gene matches: 3. Germline V gene data show CDR1 as SGHVS and CDR2 as FNYEAQ. The CDR3 runs to 16 residues. CDR3 sequence reads: CASSRSGGANTGELFF. DNA for the CDR3: TGTGCCAGCAGCCGAAGCGGGGGGGCGAACACCGGGGAGCTGTTTTTT. The full variable domain, completed using reference TRBV7-6 and TRBJ2-2, is GAGVSQSPRYKVTKRGQDVALRCDPISGHVSLYWYRQALGQGPEFLTYFNYEAQQDKSGLPNDRFSAERPEGSISTLTIQRTEQRDSAMYRCASSRSGGANTGELFFGEGSRLTVL.

This clone was picked up a small number of times. The chain links TRBV7-2 to TRBJ2-1, with TRBD2 matching over 12 bases. The CDR3 is made up of 14 amino acids. CDR1 is SGHTA and CDR2 is FQGNSA in the germline V gene. V shed 8 bases and J 8 bases; nucleotides not matched to a gene: 7. This CDR3 reads CASGRTSGMYEQFF. CDR3 DNA: TGTGCCAGCGGGAGGACTAGCGGGATGTATGAGCAGTTCTTC.

This clone has a single count. V gene TRBV7-8 combines with J gene TRBJ2-6, with D possibly being TRBD1 (6 bases). The CDR3 covers 20 residues. The ends were cut back, 4 bases at V and 0 bases at J, with 22 bases in the middle. CDR1 is SGHVS, CDR2 FQNEAQ, per germline. The CDR3 spells CASSSWSSGARASGANVLTF. The DNA for the CDR3 is TGTGCCAGCAGCTCCTGGAGCTCAGGGGCGAGGGCCTCTGGGGCCAACGTCCTGACTTTC.

V and J are TRBV11-2 and TRBJ2-1, with 8 bases fitting TRBD2. This CDR3 comprises 15 residues. The V gene end was trimmed by 1 base and the J gene end by 4 bases; junction bases not matched to a gene: 3. CDR1 is SGHAT and CDR2 is FQNNGV in the germline V gene. The chain's CDR3 is CASSLAGGNYNEQFF. The DNA for the CDR3 is TGTGCCAGCAGCTTAGCGGGGGGGAATTACAATGAGCAGTTCTTC.

CDR3 sequence: CASSQVGRNTEAFF. The CDR3 DNA reads TGTGCCAGCAGCCAAGTGGGGAGGAACACTGAAGCTTTCTTT. The J gene is TRBJ1-1, the V gene TRBV4-2; no clear D gene. In germline, CDR1 is LGHNA, CDR2 YNFKEQ. V was shortened by 1 base and J by 1 base, with 7 bases between the two germline ends. CDR3 length: 14 amino acids.

This clone was found once. The rearrangement uses TRBV18 and TRBJ1-1; D gene uncertain. With 6 bases removed from V and 3 bases from J, the gap between germline ends came to 11 bases. The CDR3 length is 13 residues. Germline V lookup: CDR1 KGHSH, CDR2 LQKENI. The CDR3 DNA reads as TGTGCCAGCTCCTGGAGGAGAGACACTGAAGCTTTCTTT. It specifies CASSWRRDTEAFF.

V is TRBV7-8 and J is TRBJ1-1; D may be TRBD1 (6 bases). Germline values: CDR1 SGHVS, CDR2 FQNEAQ. Between the trimmed V and J ends, which lost 1 base and 4 bases, there was a span of 16 bases. The CDR3 is made up of 16 amino acids. The CDR3 protein is CASSLVGWGAGTEAFF. CDR3 DNA sequence: TGTGCCAGCAGCTTAGTAGGGTGGGGGGCAGGCACTGAAGCTTTCTTT.

V usage is TRBV27 and J usage is TRBJ1-4; D gene uncertain. The CDR3 length is 15 residues. Deletions cut 3 bases from V and 5 bases from J, with 13 bases between. Germline CDR1 and CDR2: MNHEY and SMNVEV (reference sequence). Here the CDR3 DNA reads TGTGCCAGCAGTTTGGGGAACACCCCGAATGAAAAACTGTTTTTT. Amino acids: CASSLGNTPNEKLFF.

The rearrangement links TRBV5-6 to TRBJ2-7; D remains ambiguous. Looked up from germline, CDR1 is SGHDT and CDR2 is YYEEEE. The V and J ends lost 5 bases and 1 base respectively, with 4 bases between them. The CDR3 runs 11 residues. CDR3 sequence: CASRGSYEQYF. The DNA for the CDR3 is TGTGCCAGCAGAGGATCCTACGAGCAGTACTTC.

This chain uses TRBV2 with TRBJ1-1; D unclear. The CDR3 spans 16 residues. The V gene's germline CDR1 is SNHLY and CDR2 FYNNEI. V gave up 10 bases and J gave up 2 bases, with 23 bases separating them. The CDR3 here is CATLSGQKGFNTEAFF. DNA for the CDR3: TGTGCCACTCTTTCCGGCCAGAAAGGTTTCAACACTGAAGCTTTCTTT.

The chain uses TRBV4-1 and TRBJ2-3, with 14 bases that match TRBD2. In germline, CDR1 is MGHRA, CDR2 YSYEKL. V lost 4 bases to trimming and J lost 2 bases; unmatched junction nucleotides: 14. The CDR3 contains 20 residues. The CDR3 nucleotides read TGCGCCAGCAGCCCTATGGGACTAGCGGGAGAGCAGAACCCCACAGATACGCAGTATTTT. Its protein product is CASSPMGLAGEQNPTDTQYF.

CDR3 nucleotides: TGTGCCAGCAGCCCTACACGTCCCACTCGTGGCTACACCTTC. It encodes CASSPTRPTRGYTF. The chain uses TRBV9 and TRBJ1-2; no reliable D call. Germline V gene data show CDR1 as SGDLS and CDR2 as YYNGEE. The CDR3 contains 14 residues. V was clipped by 4 bases and J by 7 bases, with 17 bases between them.

The chain uses TRBV4-2 and TRBJ2-7, with 9 bases matching TRBD2. This CDR3 is 16 amino acids long. Germline trimming cut 0 bases from V and 4 bases from J; bases unmatched to any gene: 7. Germline V gene data show CDR1 as LGHNA and CDR2 as YNFKEQ. CDR3 sequence: CASSQDLGGGAYEQYF. CDR3 coding DNA: TGTGCCAGCAGCCAAGATCTGGGCGGGGGGGCATACGAGCAGTACTTC.